This T cell receptor (beta chain) stems from a study of blood T cell repertoires in COVID-19. Authors' analysis steps: Nucleated cell counts were estimated from reference gene primer amplification. TCRdb keeps only in-frame clones here, not all; method: immunoSEQ multiplex PCR. From that table come the V and J calls and clone size; the DNA was used to work out D and trimming. The repertoire holds approximately 73,000 clones, about 88% seen once, with roughly 9% in the top ten. Looked up from germline, CDR1 is MNHEY and CDR2 is SMNVEV (reference sequence). The CDR3 length is 15 residues. V was shortened by 3 bases and J by 5 bases, with 13 bases between the two germline ends.

The gene calls are TRBV27 and TRBJ2-2; tentative D call: TRBD2 (6 bases). Material: peripheral blood. The clonotype comes from a man older than 75 with acute or convalescent COVID-19. For the CDR3, the DNA is TGTGCCAGCAGTTTCGGAGCGGCGGGGACCGGGGAGCTGTTTTTT. It codes for CASSFGAAGTGELFF.